The source of this T cell receptor (beta chain) is a study of T cells in Graves' hyperthyroidism and ophthalmopathy. Newly diagnosed patients aged 18 to 65 had hyperthyroidism of under 2 months' duration. RNA transcripts were the template for amplifying TCR beta CDR3 regions. HTBI primers drove first-round RT-PCR of the TCR CDR3. TCRdb analysed the multiplex PCR reads with MiXCR anew, one entry per CDR3 protein. This table holds roughly 630,000 distinct CDR3 sequences, about 15% found once. Deletions cut 9 bases from V and 1 base from J, with 12 bases between. In germline, CDR1 is MDHEN, CDR2 SYDVKM. The CDR3 is 14 residues long.

This rearrangement joins TRBV28 to TRBJ2-2; D gene unclear. The receptor was isolated from a woman in her thirties with Graves' hyperthyroidism. Sequenced material: blood. Here the CDR3 reads CASELNLNTGELFF. CDR3 DNA: TGTGCCAGTGAATTGAACTTGAACACCGGGGAGCTGTTTTTT.